This T cell receptor beta chain originates from a study of T-cell reconstitution after alpha-beta-depleted transplantation in children. Study findings and constraints: About two months after transplant, alpha-beta T cells reportedly came from several hundred expanded graft clones. Newly made T cells mostly supplied T-cell counts and diversity one year after transplant.

As it was prepared, the TCRbeta library received unique molecular identifiers. From the PCR reads, TCRdb called clonotypes with MiXCR, one entry per CDR3 protein. In the table there are about 830,000 distinct CDR3 sequences, 16% of which are singletons. With regard to this clonotype: Its antigen remains unidentified.

This clonotype was obtained from a male patient younger than 18 who had a stem cell transplant for acute lymphoblastic leukemia, so the T cells may come from the graft donor. The source material was PBMCs, mostly from graft donor cells, sampled 360 days after TCRalphabeta/CD19-depleted stem cell transplant.

CDR3 amino acids: CASSPRGIARTDTQYF. CDR3 nucleotide sequence: TGTGCCAGCAGCCCCCGTGGAATAGCAAGGACAGATACGCAGTATTTT. This chain joins TRBV7-7 and TRBJ2-3; no clear D gene. Germline values: CDR1 SSHAT, CDR2 FNYEAQ (reference sequence). Trimming took off 5 bases at V and 3 bases at J, with 18 bases between the two ends. CDR3 length: 16 amino acids.